The 7 T cell receptor beta chains listed next were all sequenced from one sample in a study of blood T cell repertoires in COVID-19. The assay was immunoSEQ multiplex PCR, and TCRdb's table has in-frame clones only and misses some. The data hold a few hundred thousand clones, with roughly 83% observed a single time. The source material was PBMCs or T cells enriched from blood (not recorded which). The receptors derive from a woman aged 40 to 50 with acute COVID-19.

This clone has only a few counts. The chain couples TRBV2 to TRBJ2-7, with a tentative D call TRBD2 (6 bases). Looked up from germline, CDR1 is SNHLY and CDR2 is FYNNEI. The V gene lost 4 bases and the J gene lost 7 bases, with 14 bases spanning the gap. This CDR3 has 13 residues. CDR3 sequence reads: CASSGAGGREQYF. Written as DNA, the CDR3 is TGTGCCAGCAGTGGGGCTGGAGGGCGGGAGCAGTACTTC.

This chain joins TRBV14 and TRBJ1-1, with D perhaps TRBD1 (6 bases). The germline V and J ends were trimmed by 5 bases and 6 bases, with 13 bases remaining between them. Germline CDR1 is SGHDN and CDR2 is FVKESK. The length of the CDR3 is 13 residues. The CDR3 loop reads CASSYGQISEAFF. DNA for the CDR3: TGTGCCAGCAGCTACGGACAGATCTCTGAAGCTTTCTTT.

The rearrangement links TRBV19 to TRBJ2-1, with TRBD1 identical over 7 bases. Germline V CDR1 and CDR2: LNHDA, SQIVND (reference sequence). The CDR3 sequence is 15 residues long. J lost 6 bases, V lost 1 base, and 6 bases had no gene match. CDR3 loop: CASSIGVTGVNEQFF. The CDR3 bases are TGTGCCAGTAGTATAGGAGTCACAGGGGTCAATGAGCAGTTCTTC. The whole variable domain, remainder taken from reference TRBV19 and TRBJ2-1, is DGGITQSPKYLFRKEGQNVTLSCEQNLNHDAMYWYRQDPGQGLRLIYYSQIVNDFQKGDIAEGYSVSREKKESFPLTVTSAQKNPTAFYLCASSIGVTGVNEQFFGPGTRLTVL.

V is TRBV3-1 (or the pseudogene TRBV3-2) and J is TRBJ1-2; tentatively, D is TRBD1 (6 bases). The V end was cut by 3 bases, the J end by 8 bases, with 25 bases between. Per the germline V gene, CDR1 is LGHDT and CDR2 is YNNKEL (reference sequence). The CDR3 is made up of 17 amino acids. The CDR3 DNA is TGTGCCAGCAGCCACAGCACGGGACAAATCACCGCGAGGGGCTACACCTTC. The encoded protein is CASSHSTGQITARGYTF.

For this clone: Other DNA sequences in this specimen translate into the identical CDR3. The V and J genes are TRBV7-2 and TRBJ1-4; D not certain. The V gene's germline CDR1 is SGHTA and CDR2 FQGNSA. The ends were cut back, 3 bases at V and 4 bases at J, with 9 bases in the middle. The CDR3 consists of 14 residues. In nucleotides, the CDR3 is TGTGCCAGCAGCTTCTCGGGGAATAATGAAAAACTGTTTTTT. As protein: CASSFSGNNEKLFF.

V is TRBV29-1 and J is TRBJ1-1; D is ambiguous. The V and J ends lost 7 bases and 1 base respectively, with 13 bases between them. The CDR3 has 13 residues. In germline, CDR1 is SQVTM, CDR2 ANQGSEA. CDR3 amino acids: CSGEGGKNTEAFF. The CDR3 nucleotides read TGCAGCGGCGAAGGAGGTAAGAACACTGAAGCTTTCTTT.

Comment on this clone: Other DNA sequences in this specimen translate into the identical CDR3. The J gene is TRBJ2-2, the V gene TRBV5-4; 7 bases agree with TRBD2. The CDR3 runs to 16 residues. J gave up 2 bases and V 0 bases, and 4 bases lay outside the gene matches. CDR1 SGHNT and CDR2 YYREEE come from the germline V gene (reference sequence). CDR3 DNA sequence: TGTGCCAGCAGCTTGGAGGGAGGGCCTAACACCGGGGAGCTGTTTTTT. Its translation: CASSLEGGPNTGELFF.